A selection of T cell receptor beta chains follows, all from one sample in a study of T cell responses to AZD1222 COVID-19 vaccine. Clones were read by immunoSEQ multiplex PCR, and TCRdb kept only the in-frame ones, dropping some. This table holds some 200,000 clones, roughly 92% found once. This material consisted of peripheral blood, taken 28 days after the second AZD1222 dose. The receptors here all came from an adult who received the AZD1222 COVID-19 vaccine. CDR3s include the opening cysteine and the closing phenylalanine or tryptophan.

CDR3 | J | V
CASSQDPGGGADEQFF | TRBJ2-1 | TRBV3-1/TRBV3-2
CAISGFRGTSPTDTQYF | TRBJ2-3 | TRBV10-3
CASSLIGRTKEKLFF | TRBJ1-4 | TRBV7-9
CASSHSAGATNEKLFF | TRBJ1-4 | TRBV5-1
CASSPTGTGSAEQYF | TRBJ2-7 | TRBV18
CASTTGGAQPQHF | TRBJ1-5 | TRBV2
CASLRQNYGYTF | TRBJ1-2 | TRBV28
CSGTVLNTGELFF | TRBJ2-2 | TRBV29-1
CASSKGRGHANTGELFF | TRBJ2-2 | TRBV9
CASSRSGGYTF | TRBJ1-2 | TRBV7-2
CASSPNNEQFF | TRBJ2-1 | TRBV18
CASSVGRTARNTIYF | TRBJ1-3 | TRBV9
CSADIEDTQYF | TRBJ2-3 | TRBV20-1
CASRQGAAGNTIYF | TRBJ1-3 | TRBV27
CASSQGWSMNTEAFF | TRBJ1-1 | TRBV3-1/TRBV3-2
CASSLASQNNQPQHF | TRBJ1-5 | TRBV7-2
CAWSVGPAGGSGYTF | TRBJ1-2 | TRBV30
CASRFSSGGNEQFF | TRBJ2-1 | TRBV6-5
CASSLGSAVGTTYEQYF | TRBJ2-7 | TRBV11-2